One sample yielded the 28 T cell receptor beta chains listed below, sequenced in a study of blood T cells in healthy people across ages (dated by TCRdb to the mid-2010s). Library preparation employed 5' RACE. The sequencing machine was an Illumina HiSeq 2500. A second PCR of roughly 7 to 11 cycles was performed with a sample-barcoded 5' primer and a J-beta primer mix. TCRdb applied fastp at Q25 and MiXCR to the public reads, then kept only in-frame beta chains. Every CDR3 protein is listed once, alongside the most common genes and DNA of its rows. The sample data list 600,000 or so distinct CDR3 sequences, and roughly 20% of these were observed just once. In total, the top ten clones hold under 4% of the sample. Sequenced sample: blood. These receptor sequences come from a man aged 65 to 85 in good health.

The J gene is TRBJ2-1, the V gene TRBV12-5; D is ambiguous. CDR1 is LGHNT and CDR2 is FRNRAP in the germline V gene. This CDR3 has 13 amino acids. V was clipped by 1 base and J by 5 bases, with 6 bases between them. CDR3 loop: CASGLGANNEQFF. CDR3 DNA sequence: TGTGCTAGTGGTTTGGGAGCCAACAATGAGCAGTTCTTC.

This clonotype has just a few counts. The CDR3 loop reads CASSLAKYRDRETYEQYF. The CDR3 DNA reads TGTGCCAGCAGCTTAGCGAAATACAGGGACAGGGAGACCTACGAGCAGTACTTC. The chain joins TRBV7-6 to TRBJ2-5, with 9 bases fitting TRBD1. The DNA end is a closer match to TRBJ2-7, so the J assignment may be wrong. Germline assignment: CDR1 SGHVS and CDR2 FNYEAQ. This CDR3 contains 18 residues.

This clonotype was found once. The rearrangement joins TRBV6-5 to TRBJ2-3; no definite D call. Deletions cut 6 bases from V and 6 bases from J, with 13 bases between. This CDR3 is built from 13 residues. Germline CDR1 and CDR2: MNHEY and SVGAGI. CDR3 amino acids: CASRLRLQDTQYF. The DNA of the CDR3 is TGTGCCAGCAGGCTCCGCCTGCAGGATACGCAGTATTTT.

This clonotype has just a few counts. The V gene is TRBV14, the J gene TRBJ1-5; D remains ambiguous. Germline-derived CDR1 and CDR2 are SGHDN and FVKESK. The CDR3 consists of 13 residues. Trimming cost V 0 bases and J 7 bases, with 7 bases left between them. The CDR3 reads CASSQDMGQPQHF. The CDR3 DNA reads TGTGCCAGCAGCCAAGATATGGGGCAGCCCCAGCATTTT.

For this clonotype: The junction does not match germline at one end; this may be a read error. The chain uses TRBV6-1 and TRBJ2-6; D not certain. The CDR3 has 16 residues. CDR1 is MNHNS, CDR2 SASEGT, per germline. The CDR3 DNA sequence: TGCGCCAGCAAGCCGCAGGTATACTCTGGGGCCAACGTCCTGACTTTC. This encodes CASKPQVYSGANVLTF.

This clonotype has just a few counts. The V call is TRBV20-1, the J call TRBJ2-5; a possible D gene is TRBD2 (6 bases). The CDR3 runs 16 residues. V lost 0 bases and J lost 0, with 14 bases in between. Germline lookup yields CDR1 DFQATT and CDR2 SNEGSKA (reference sequence). The CDR3 protein is CSAREGPGRYQETQYF. For the CDR3, the DNA is TGCAGTGCTAGAGAAGGACCCGGGAGATACCAAGAGACCCAGTACTTC.

The chain combines TRBV7-2 with TRBJ2-5; TRBD2 matches 13 bases. After removal of 5 bases from V and 5 bases from J, the junction contained 14 bases not matched to a gene. There are 18 residues in the CDR3. Germline V lookup: CDR1 SGHTA, CDR2 FQGNSA. For the CDR3, the DNA is TGTGCCAGCAGCACCCACAGAGGACTAGCGGGAGAAGGTGAGACCCAGTACTTC. Translated: CASSTHRGLAGEGETQYF.

This clonotype was detected a few times. The gene calls are TRBV4-3 and TRBJ1-4, with D tentatively TRBD1 (6 bases). V lost 0 bases to trimming and J lost 7 bases, with 12 bases between them. CDR1 and CDR2 (germline): LGHNA, YSLEER. This CDR3 is built from 15 residues. The CDR3: CASSQEWGLTEKLFF. Here the CDR3 DNA reads TGCGCCAGCAGCCAAGAATGGGGGCTGACTGAAAAACTGTTTTTT.

This clonotype has ten or more counts. CDR3: CASSQLNTLAYEQYF. Here the CDR3 DNA reads TGCGCCAGCAGCCAATTAAACACCCTCGCCTACGAGCAGTACTTC. The chain has TRBV4-1 and TRBJ2-7; no firm D call. Germline V gene sequence: CDR1 MGHRA, CDR2 YSYEKL. Trimming took 2 bases from V and 2 from J, leaving 13 bases between them. This CDR3 is 15 amino acids long.

The J gene is TRBJ2-7, the V gene TRBV18; 9 positions match TRBD1. CDR3 size: 14 residues. After removal of 4 bases from V and 6 bases from J, the junction contained 7 bases not matched to a gene. Looked up from germline, CDR1 is KGHSH and CDR2 is LQKENI. This chain's CDR3 is CASSRGTGPLEQYF. The CDR3 nucleotides read TGTGCCAGCTCACGAGGGACAGGGCCCCTCGAGCAGTACTTC.

This clonotype has only a few counts. The chain recombines TRBV21-1 with TRBJ1-4. TRBV21-1 is termed a pseudogene. The CDR3 extends over 17 amino acids. CDR3: CASSRLRSTNAREKLFF. The CDR3 DNA follows: TGTGCCAGCAGCAGACTTCGCTCCACAAATGCTCGAGAAAAACTGTTTTTT.

V is TRBV11-2 and J is TRBJ2-1, with D perhaps assigned TRBD1 or TRBD2 (5 bases each). Germline CDR1 and CDR2: SGHAT and FQNNGV. Trimming cost V 3 bases and J 3 bases, with 12 bases left between them. The CDR3 covers 15 residues. The CDR3 DNA follows: TGTGCCAGCAGCTTTCTCGGGGCGGACTACAATGAGCAGTTCTTC. Residues: CASSFLGADYNEQFF.

This clonotype was seen many times. Relative to the germline gene, one junction end is altered; a read error may explain this. The chain uses TRBV2 and TRBJ2-3, with D possibly TRBD1 on 6 matching bases. Germline values: CDR1 SNHLY, CDR2 FYNNEI. This CDR3 contains 15 residues. The CDR3 is CASSEGSGQMKTQYF. The CDR3 DNA reads TGTGCCAGCAGTGAGGGTTCAGGACAGATGAAGACCCAGTACTTT.

V gene TRBV5-1 combines with J gene TRBJ2-5; tentative D call: TRBD1 (6 bases). The better agreement between TRBJ2-1 and the DNA end casts doubt on the J call. CDR1 is SGHRS, CDR2 YFSETQ, per germline. The CDR3 covers 15 residues. CDR3 DNA sequence: TGCGCCAGCAGCACAGGGCCGGCCGAGTACAATGAGCAGTTCTTC. Its protein product is CASSTGPAEYNEQFF.

The chain joins TRBV6-5 to TRBJ1-1; D uncertain. V lost 5 bases to trimming and J lost 5 bases, with 18 bases between them. The CDR3 spans 15 residues. Germline assignment: CDR1 MNHEY and CDR2 SVGAGI. CDR3 amino acids: CASSPPTRERTEAFF. In DNA form, the CDR3 reads TGTGCCAGCAGTCCCCCGACCCGGGAGAGAACTGAAGCTTTCTTT.

This clonotype was observed a handful of times. V gene TRBV2 combines with J gene TRBJ2-7; D call uncertain. Trimming took 6 bases from V and 1 from J, leaving 13 bases between them. This CDR3 has 14 amino acids. Germline CDR1 reads SNHLY; CDR2 reads FYNNEI. As DNA, the CDR3 is TGTGCCAGCAGATTTGAGACGGAATCCTACGAGCAGTACTTC. Protein product: CASRFETESYEQYF.

This clonotype was seen ten or more times. The chain couples TRBV7-2 to TRBJ2-7, with 8 bases that match TRBD1. V lost 1 base and J lost 4; bases outside the gene matches: 3. Germline-derived CDR1 and CDR2 are SGHTA and FQGNSA. The CDR3 has 14 residues. The CDR3 sequence is CASSLVGQAYEQYF. The CDR3 nucleotides read TGTGCCAGCAGCTTAGTGGGACAGGCGTACGAGCAGTACTTC.

A remark on this clonotype: Sequence at one end of the junction differs from germline and may be a read error. CDR3: CRIWASYEQYF. In DNA form, the CDR3 reads TGCCGCATCTGGGCCTCCTACGAGCAGTACTTC. The chain is built from TRBV7-6 and TRBJ2-7; D is unclear. The CDR3 runs 11 residues. Looked up from germline, CDR1 is SGHVS and CDR2 is FNYEAQ.

This clonotype was seen a handful of times. The CDR3 DNA reads TGTGCTGTTGATAGCACTGAAGCTTTCTTT. It encodes CAVDSTEAFF. The chain links TRBV12-3 or TRBV12-4 to TRBJ1-1; D gene ambiguous. The CDR3 is 10 residues long.

The chain combines TRBV2 with TRBJ2-5; unclear D gene. The J call may not be correct, given that the DNA end is closer to TRBJ2-1. The CDR3 is 10 amino acids. CDR1 and CDR2 from the germline V gene are SNHLY and FYNNEI. The CDR3 bases are TGTGCCAGCAGTGATTGGGAGCAGTTCTTC. Residues: CASSDWEQFF.

This clonotype occurred many times. This rearrangement joins TRBV7-2 to TRBJ2-5; the D gene is possibly TRBD2 (6 bases). The germline CDR1 and CDR2 sequences are SGHTA and FQGNSA. V was trimmed by 6 bases and J by 4 bases, leaving 12 bases between them. The CDR3 totals 13 residues. In DNA form, the CDR3 reads TGTGCCAGCAGTTTCGGGGGAGGAGAGACCCAGTACTTC. Translated, it gives CASSFGGGETQYF.

This clonotype was counted a few times. This chain's CDR3 is CASMRTEAGPLGDNEQFF. Here the CDR3 DNA reads TGCGCCAGCATGCGGACAGAAGCGGGTCCTTTGGGGGACAATGAGCAGTTCTTC. The gene calls are TRBV4-1 and TRBJ2-1, with D tentatively TRBD1 or TRBD2 (6 bases each). Germline loops: CDR1 MGHRA, CDR2 YSYEKL. The CDR3 consists of 18 residues. V lost 7 bases and J 5 bases, leaving 27 bases between the germline ends.

Concerning this clonotype itself: One end of the junction fails to match germline, which may point to a read error. The chain couples TRBV20-1 to TRBJ1-1; weak D call: TRBD1 (6 bases). The CDR3 is 16 amino acids. Germline V gene lookup returns CDR1 DFQATT and CDR2 SNEGSKA (reference sequence). The CDR3 protein is CSARDGTRTANTAAFF. The CDR3 DNA sequence: TGCAGTGCTAGAGATGGGACACGGACAGCCAACACTGCAGCTTTCTTT.

This clonotype was seen at least ten times. The junction shows a germline mismatch at one end, possibly a read error. Here the CDR3 reads CASSLDRGPDTQYF. CDR3 in DNA: TGTGCCAGCAGCCTAGACAGGGGGCCAGATACGCAGTATTTT. The chain combines TRBV11-2 with TRBJ2-3; TRBD1 matches at 10 bases. Germline CDR1 is SGHAT and CDR2 is FQNNGV. The CDR3 has 14 amino acids.

This clonotype was seen only a few times. This may be a read error: a much more frequent sequence differs by one nucleotide. The chain is built from TRBV5-1 and TRBJ2-1, with no clear D. Germline CDR1 and CDR2: SGHRS and YFSETQ. The V end was cut by 4 bases, the J end by 7 bases, with 12 bases between. This CDR3 has 13 amino acids. The CDR3 sequence: CASSLSPRNEQFF. In DNA form, the CDR3 reads TGCGCCAGCAGCCTCTCTCCCCGAAATGAGCAGTTCTTC. The variable domain in full, with the rest retrieved from reference TRBV5-1 and TRBJ2-1, is KAGVTQTPRYLIKTRGQQVTLSCSPISGHRSVSWYQQTPGQGLQFLFEYFSETQRNKGNFPGRFSGRQFSNSRSEMNVSTLELGDSALYLCASSLSPRNEQFFGPGTRLTVL.

This clonotype appeared a single time. This CDR3 is CACTTGGSIDEQFF. CDR3 in DNA: TGTGCCTGCACTACAGGCGGGAGTATCGATGAGCAGTTCTTC. The chain combines TRBV7-9 with TRBJ2-1; TRBD2 matches at 7 bases. Per germline, CDR1 SEHNR and CDR2 FQNEAQ (reference sequence). This CDR3 comprises 14 residues. V shed 11 bases, J shed 8 bases, and the junction held 15 bases outside the gene matches.

This clonotype was seen more than once but under ten times. This chain's CDR3 is CSVEQDGGNQPQHF. The CDR3 nucleotides read TGCAGCGTTGAACAGGACGGGGGCAATCAGCCCCAGCATTTT. The chain uses TRBV29-1 and TRBJ1-5; D is unclear. Germline CDR1 is SQVTM and CDR2 is ANQGSEA. Between the trimmed V and J ends, which lost 2 bases and 2 bases, there was a span of 10 bases. The CDR3 runs 14 residues. The complete variable domain, with remaining parts taken from reference TRBV29-1 and TRBJ1-5, reads SAVISQKPSRDICQRGTSLTIQCQVDSQVTMMFWYRQQPGQSLTLIATANQGSEATYESGFVIDKFPISRPNLTFSTLTVSNMSPEDSSIYLCSVEQDGGNQPQHFGDGTRLSIL.

The chain uses TRBV11-2 and TRBJ2-7, with a possible D match to TRBD2 (5 bases). In germline, CDR1 is SGHAT, CDR2 FQNNGV. The CDR3 length is 14 residues. V lost 5 bases and J lost 3, with 14 bases in between. The CDR3 here is CASSDWTGIYEQYF. The CDR3 DNA is TGTGCCAGCAGCGATTGGACTGGGATCTACGAGCAGTACTTC.